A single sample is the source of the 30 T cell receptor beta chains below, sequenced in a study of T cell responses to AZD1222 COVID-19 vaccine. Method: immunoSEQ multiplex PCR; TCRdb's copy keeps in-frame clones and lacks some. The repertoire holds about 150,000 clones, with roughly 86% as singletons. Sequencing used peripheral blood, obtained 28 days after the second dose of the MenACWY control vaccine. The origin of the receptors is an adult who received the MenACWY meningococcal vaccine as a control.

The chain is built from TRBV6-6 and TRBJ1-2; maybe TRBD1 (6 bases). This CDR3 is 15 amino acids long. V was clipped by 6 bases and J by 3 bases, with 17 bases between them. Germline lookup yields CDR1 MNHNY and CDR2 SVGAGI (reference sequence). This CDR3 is CASRRTEIRDYGYTF. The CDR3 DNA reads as TGTGCCAGCAGACGGACAGAGATTCGGGACTATGGCTACACCTTC.

As DNA, the CDR3 is TGCGCCAGCAGCCTGGACAGGGGTCGGTGGCAAGAGACCCAGTACTTC. Translated: CASSLDRGRWQETQYF. The genes are TRBV10-1 and TRBJ2-5, with 9 positions matching TRBD1. CDR1 WNHNN and CDR2 SYGVQD come from the germline V gene (reference sequence). The CDR3 covers 16 residues. V gave up 6 bases and J gave up 2 bases; unmatched junction bases: 10.

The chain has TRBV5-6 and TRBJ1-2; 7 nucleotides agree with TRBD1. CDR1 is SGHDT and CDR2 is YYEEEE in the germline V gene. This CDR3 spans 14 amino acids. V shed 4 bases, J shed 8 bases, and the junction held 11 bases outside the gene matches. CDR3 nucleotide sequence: TGTGCCAGCAGCCCCGGACAGGTGCTGAGAGGCTACACCTTC. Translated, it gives CASSPGQVLRGYTF.

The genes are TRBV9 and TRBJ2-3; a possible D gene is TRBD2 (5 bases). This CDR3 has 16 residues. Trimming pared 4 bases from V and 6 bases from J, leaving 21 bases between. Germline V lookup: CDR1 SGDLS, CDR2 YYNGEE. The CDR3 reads CASSSKEALITDTQYF. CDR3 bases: TGTGCCAGCAGCTCCAAGGAGGCCCTTATCACGGATACGCAGTATTTT.

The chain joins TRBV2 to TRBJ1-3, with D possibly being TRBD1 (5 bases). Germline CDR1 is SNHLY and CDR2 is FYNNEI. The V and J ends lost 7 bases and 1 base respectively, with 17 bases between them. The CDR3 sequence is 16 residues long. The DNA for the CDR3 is TGTGCCAGCATGATCGAGGGGCTTGCATCTGGAAACACCATATATTTT. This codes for CASMIEGLASGNTIYF.

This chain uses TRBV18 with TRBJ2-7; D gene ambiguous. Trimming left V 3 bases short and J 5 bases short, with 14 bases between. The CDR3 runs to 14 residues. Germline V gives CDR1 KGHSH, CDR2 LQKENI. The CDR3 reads CASSPDSGIHEQYF. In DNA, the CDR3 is TGTGCCAGCTCACCGGATTCAGGTATCCACGAGCAGTACTTC.

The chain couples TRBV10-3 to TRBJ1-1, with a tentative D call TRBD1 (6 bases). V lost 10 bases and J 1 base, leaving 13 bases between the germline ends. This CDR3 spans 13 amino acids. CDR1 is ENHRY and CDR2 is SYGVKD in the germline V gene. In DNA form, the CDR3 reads TGTGCCAGAAAACAGGGTTGGAACACTGAAGCTTTCTTT. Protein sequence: CARKQGWNTEAFF.

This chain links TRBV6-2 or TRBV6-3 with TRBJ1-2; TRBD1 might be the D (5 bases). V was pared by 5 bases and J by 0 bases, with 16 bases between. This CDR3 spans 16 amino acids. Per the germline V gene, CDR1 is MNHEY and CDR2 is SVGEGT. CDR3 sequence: CASSDGGPPANYGYTF. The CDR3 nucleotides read TGTGCCAGCAGTGACGGGGGACCGCCCGCTAACTATGGCTACACCTTC.

The CDR3 bases are TGTGCCAGCAGTCGGACACCGGGCGTCACTGAAGCTTTCTTT. Amino acids: CASSRTPGVTEAFF. The V gene is TRBV6-5, the J gene TRBJ1-1, with a weak D call TRBD1 (5 bases). Trimming left V 5 bases short and J 4 bases short, with 14 bases between. CDR1 is MNHEY, CDR2 SVGAGI, per germline. The CDR3 spans 14 residues.

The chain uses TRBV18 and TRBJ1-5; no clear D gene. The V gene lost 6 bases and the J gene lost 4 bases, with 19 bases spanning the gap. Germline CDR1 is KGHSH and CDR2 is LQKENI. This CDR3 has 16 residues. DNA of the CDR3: TGTGCCAGCTCCGCCCGGGAGGGAGAAGGGAATCAGCCCCAGCATTTT. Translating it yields CASSAREGEGNQPQHF.

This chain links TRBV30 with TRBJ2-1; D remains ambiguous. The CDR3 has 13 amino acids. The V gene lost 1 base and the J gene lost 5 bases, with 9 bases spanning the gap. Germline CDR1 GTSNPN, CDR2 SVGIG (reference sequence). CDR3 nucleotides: TGTGCCTGGAGTGCGGGCTCGAACAATGAGCAGTTCTTC. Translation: CAWSAGSNNEQFF.

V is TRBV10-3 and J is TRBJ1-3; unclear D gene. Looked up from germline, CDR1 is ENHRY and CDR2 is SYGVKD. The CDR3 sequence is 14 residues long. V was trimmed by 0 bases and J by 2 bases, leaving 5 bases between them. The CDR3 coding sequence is TGTGCCATCAGTGAGTCGGAGCCTGGAAACACCATATATTTT. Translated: CAISESEPGNTIYF.

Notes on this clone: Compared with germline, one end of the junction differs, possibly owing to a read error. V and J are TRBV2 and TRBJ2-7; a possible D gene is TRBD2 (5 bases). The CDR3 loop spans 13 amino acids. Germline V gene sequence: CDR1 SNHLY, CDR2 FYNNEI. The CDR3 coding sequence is TGTGCCAGCAATGAACCACTAGTTTCGGAGCAGTACTTC. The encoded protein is CASNEPLVSEQYF. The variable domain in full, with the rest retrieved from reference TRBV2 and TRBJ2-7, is EPEVTQTPSHQVTQMGQEVILRCVPISNHLYFYWYRQILGQKVEFLVSFYNNEISEKSEIFDDQFSVERPDGSNFTLKIRSTKLEDSAMYFCASNEPLVSEQYFGPGTRLTVT.

This chain's CDR3 is CASSKGAVNRDTQYF. The CDR3 DNA reads TGTGCCAGTAGTAAAGGGGCCGTCAACAGAGATACGCAGTATTTT. The chain links TRBV19 to TRBJ2-3, with D tentatively TRBD1 (5 bases). Germline CDR1 and CDR2: LNHDA and SQIVND (reference sequence). The V end lost 4 bases, the J end lost 5 bases, and 16 bases lay between the germline ends. This CDR3 is 15 amino acids long.

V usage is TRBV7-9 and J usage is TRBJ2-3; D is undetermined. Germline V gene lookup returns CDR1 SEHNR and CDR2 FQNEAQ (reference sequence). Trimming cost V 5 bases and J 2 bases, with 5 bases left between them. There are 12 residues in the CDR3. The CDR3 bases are TGTGCCAGCAGCCCTGACACAGATACGCAGTATTTT. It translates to CASSPDTDTQYF. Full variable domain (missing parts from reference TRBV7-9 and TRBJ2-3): DTGVSQNPRHKITKRGQNVTFRCDPISEHNRLYWYRQTLGQGPEFLTYFQNEAQLEKSRLLSDRFSAERPKGSFSTLEIQRTEQGDSAMYLCASSPDTDTQYFGPGTRLTVL.

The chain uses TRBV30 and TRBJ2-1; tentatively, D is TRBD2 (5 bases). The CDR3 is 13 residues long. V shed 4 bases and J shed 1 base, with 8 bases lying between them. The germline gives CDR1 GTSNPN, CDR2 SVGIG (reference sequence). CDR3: CAWTRGSYNEQFF. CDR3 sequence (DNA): TGTGCCTGGACACGGGGTTCCTACAATGAGCAGTTCTTC.

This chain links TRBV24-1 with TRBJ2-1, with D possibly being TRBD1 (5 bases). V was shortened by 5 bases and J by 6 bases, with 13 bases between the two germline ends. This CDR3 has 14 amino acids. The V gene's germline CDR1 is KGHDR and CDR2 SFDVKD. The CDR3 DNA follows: TGTGCCACCAGTGCCCTGGGGCAGATCAATGAGCAGTTCTTC. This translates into CATSALGQINEQFF.

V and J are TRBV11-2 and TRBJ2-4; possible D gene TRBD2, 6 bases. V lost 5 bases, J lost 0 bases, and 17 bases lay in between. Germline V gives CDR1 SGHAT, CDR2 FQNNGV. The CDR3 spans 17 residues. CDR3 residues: CASSGMGAGKAKNIQYF. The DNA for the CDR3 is TGTGCCAGCAGCGGGATGGGCGCGGGGAAAGCCAAAAACATTCAGTACTTC.

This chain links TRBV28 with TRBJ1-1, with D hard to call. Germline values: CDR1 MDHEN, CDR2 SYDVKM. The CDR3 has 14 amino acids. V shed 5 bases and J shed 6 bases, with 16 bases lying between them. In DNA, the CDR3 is TGTGCCAGCAGTCCCGACCCCCGAGTAGCTGAAGCTTTCTTT. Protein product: CASSPDPRVAEAFF.

CDR3 nucleotides: TGTGCCATCAGTGAGGGGAGTGAAGCTTTCTTT. Its translation is CAISEGSEAFF. The chain couples TRBV10-3 to TRBJ1-1; D is unclear. There are 11 residues in the CDR3. Germline loops: CDR1 ENHRY, CDR2 SYGVKD. Trimming left V 2 bases short and J 7 bases short, with 5 bases between.

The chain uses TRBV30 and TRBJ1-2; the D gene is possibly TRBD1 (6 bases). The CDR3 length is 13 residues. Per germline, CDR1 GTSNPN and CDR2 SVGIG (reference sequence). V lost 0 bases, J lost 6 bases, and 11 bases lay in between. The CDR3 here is CAWSVRPGDGYTF. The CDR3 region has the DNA TGTGCCTGGAGTGTACGGCCAGGGGATGGCTACACCTTC.

The CDR3 sequence is CASSLRGPINQPQHF. In DNA, the CDR3 is TGTGCCAGCAGTTTACGGGGGCCGATCAATCAGCCCCAGCATTTT. The V and J genes are TRBV28 and TRBJ1-5; a weak D match, TRBD1 (6 bases). CDR1 and CDR2 from the germline V gene are MDHEN and SYDVKM. V dropped 2 bases and J dropped 3 bases, with 11 bases sitting between them. The CDR3 runs 15 residues.

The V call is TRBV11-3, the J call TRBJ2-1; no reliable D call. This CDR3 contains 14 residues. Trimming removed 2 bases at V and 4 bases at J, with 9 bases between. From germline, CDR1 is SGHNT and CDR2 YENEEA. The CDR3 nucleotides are TGTGCCAGCAGCTTATCGGACGAGTACAATGAGCAGTTCTTC. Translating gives CASSLSDEYNEQFF.

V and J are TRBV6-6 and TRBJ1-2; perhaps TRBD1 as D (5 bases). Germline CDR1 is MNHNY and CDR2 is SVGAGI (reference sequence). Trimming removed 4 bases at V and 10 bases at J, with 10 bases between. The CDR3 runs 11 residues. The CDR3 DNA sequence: TGTGCCAGCAGTTCCCTGACAGACTACACCTTC. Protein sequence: CASSSLTDYTF.

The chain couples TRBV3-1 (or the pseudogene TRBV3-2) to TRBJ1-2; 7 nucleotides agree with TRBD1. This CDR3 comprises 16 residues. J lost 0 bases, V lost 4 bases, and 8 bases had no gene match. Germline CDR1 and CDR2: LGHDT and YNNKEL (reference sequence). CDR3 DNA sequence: TGTGCCAGCAGCCTTGCCGGGACAGAGGCTAACTATGGCTACACCTTC. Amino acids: CASSLAGTEANYGYTF.

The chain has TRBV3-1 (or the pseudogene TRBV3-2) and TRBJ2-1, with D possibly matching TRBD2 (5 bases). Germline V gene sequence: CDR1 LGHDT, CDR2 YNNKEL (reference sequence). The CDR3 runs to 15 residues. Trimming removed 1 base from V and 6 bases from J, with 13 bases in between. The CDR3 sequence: CASSQVGRAGNEQFF. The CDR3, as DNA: TGTGCCAGCAGCCAAGTAGGGCGTGCGGGCAATGAGCAGTTCTTC.

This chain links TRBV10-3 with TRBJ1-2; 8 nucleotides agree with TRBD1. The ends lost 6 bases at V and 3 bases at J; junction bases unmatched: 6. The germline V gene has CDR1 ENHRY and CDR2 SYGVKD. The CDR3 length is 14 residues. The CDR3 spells CAISDGQGHYGYTF. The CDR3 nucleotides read TGTGCCATCAGCGACGGACAGGGACACTATGGCTACACCTTC.

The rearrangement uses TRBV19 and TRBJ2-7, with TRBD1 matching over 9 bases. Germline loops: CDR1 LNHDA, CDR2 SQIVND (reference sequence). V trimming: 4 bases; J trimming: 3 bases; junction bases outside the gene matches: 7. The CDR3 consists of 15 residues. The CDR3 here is CASSTGTGIHYEQYF. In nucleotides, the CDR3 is TGTGCCAGTAGTACCGGGACAGGGATCCACTACGAGCAGTACTTC.

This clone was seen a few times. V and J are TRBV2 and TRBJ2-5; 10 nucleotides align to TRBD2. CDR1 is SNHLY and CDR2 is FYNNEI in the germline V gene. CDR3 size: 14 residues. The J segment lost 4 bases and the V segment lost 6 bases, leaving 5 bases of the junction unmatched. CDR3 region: CASRPGLARETQYF. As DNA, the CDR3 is TGTGCCAGCAGACCGGGACTAGCGAGAGAGACCCAGTACTTC.

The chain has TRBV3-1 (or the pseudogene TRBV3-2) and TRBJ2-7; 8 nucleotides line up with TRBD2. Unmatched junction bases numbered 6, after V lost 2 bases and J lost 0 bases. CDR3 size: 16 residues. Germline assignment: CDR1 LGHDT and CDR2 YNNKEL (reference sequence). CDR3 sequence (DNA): TGTGCCAGCAGCCAACCTCTAGCGGGCAACTCCTACGAGCAGTACTTC. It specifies CASSQPLAGNSYEQYF.